The clone carrying this T cell receptor (beta chain) appeared a single time. Sequenced by immunoSEQ multiplex PCR; TCRdb stores in-frame clones only, minus some. This repertoire shows roughly 23,000 clones, about 83% found once; its top ten account for roughly 27%. The data were obtained in a study of control samples from healthy donors and cancer patients. The TCR sequence derives from a man in his sixties with head and neck cancer. The sequenced sample was PBMCs.

The CDR3 is CASDGQALSYEQYF. The CDR3 bases are TGTGCCAGCGATGGACAGGCCCTCTCCTACGAGCAGTACTTC. The chain has TRBV6-5 and TRBJ2-7, with TRBD1 identical over 7 bases. J lost 0 bases, V lost 8 bases, and 7 bases had no gene match. This CDR3 spans 14 amino acids. CDR1 is MNHEY and CDR2 is SVGAGI in the germline V gene.